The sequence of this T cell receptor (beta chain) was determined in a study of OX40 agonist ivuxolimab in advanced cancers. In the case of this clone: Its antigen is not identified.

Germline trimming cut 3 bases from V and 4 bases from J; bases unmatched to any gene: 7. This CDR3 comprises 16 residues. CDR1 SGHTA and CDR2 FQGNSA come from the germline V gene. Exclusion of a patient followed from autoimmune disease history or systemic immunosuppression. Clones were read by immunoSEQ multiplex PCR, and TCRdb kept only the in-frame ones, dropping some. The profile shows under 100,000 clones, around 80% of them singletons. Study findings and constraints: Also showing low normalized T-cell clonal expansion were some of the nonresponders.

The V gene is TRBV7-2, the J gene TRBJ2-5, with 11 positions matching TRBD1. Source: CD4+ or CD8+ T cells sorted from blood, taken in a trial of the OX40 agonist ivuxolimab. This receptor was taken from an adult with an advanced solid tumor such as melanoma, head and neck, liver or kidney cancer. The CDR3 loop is CASSFRDRGMGETQYF. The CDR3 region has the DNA TGTGCCAGCAGCTTCCGGGACAGGGGGATGGGAGAGACCCAGTACTTC.